Presented here are 24 T cell receptor beta chains from one specimen sequenced in a study of Graves' ophthalmopathy and Graves' hyperthyroidism. Beta-chain TCR CDR3 regions were amplified from RNA transcripts. A first-round RT-PCR used HTBI primers, followed by a second-round multiplex PCR. In TCRdb, the multiplex PCR reads were re-called with MiXCR into one record per CDR3 protein. Among about 500,000 distinct CDR3 sequences listed, 35% to 45% were seen once. Input material: peripheral blood or thyroid tissue (not recorded which). These receptor sequences come from an adult man with Graves' hyperthyroidism.

This clonotype was observed at least ten times. The chain carries TRBV7-2 and TRBJ2-7; 9 nucleotides agree with TRBD1. The CDR3 spans 15 residues. V trimming: 3 bases; J trimming: 2 bases; junction bases outside the gene matches: 5. Germline lookup yields CDR1 SGHTA and CDR2 FQGNSA. The CDR3 nucleotides are TGTGCCAGCAGCTTGAGGGGACAGGGACCCTACGAGCAGTACTTC. Protein: CASSLRGQGPYEQYF.

Worth noting for this clonotype: An end of the junction does not agree with germline; a read error may underlie this. The rearrangement links TRBV25-1 to TRBJ2-2; TRBD1 matches at 8 bases. Germline V gene data show CDR1 as MGHDK and CDR2 as SYGVNS. The CDR3 is 14 residues long. As DNA, the CDR3 is TGTGCCAGCAGTCGACAGGGGAACGCCGGGGAGCTGTTTTTT. Translated: CASSRQGNAGELFF.

This clonotype was counted at least ten times. The gene calls are TRBV7-9 and TRBJ2-2; D may be TRBD2 (5 bases). The CDR3 contains 14 residues. V gave up 10 bases and J gave up 2 bases, with 14 bases separating them. The germline V gene has CDR1 SEHNR and CDR2 FQNEAQ (reference sequence). The CDR3 spells CATPIRGNTGELFF. CDR3 nucleotide sequence: TGTGCCACCCCAATCCGGGGAAACACCGGGGAGCTGTTTTTT.

This clonotype was detected a few times. The chain has TRBV12-3 or TRBV12-4 and TRBJ2-5; D gene unclear. The CDR3 sequence is 14 residues long. The ends were cut back, 3 bases at V and 5 bases at J, with 13 bases in the middle. The CDR3 here is CASSFGRLGETQYF. CDR3 bases: TGTGCCAGCAGTTTTGGGCGGCTCGGGGAGACCCAGTACTTC.

The rearrangement links TRBV28 to TRBJ1-2; tentative D call: TRBD1 (5 bases). The CDR3 is 14 residues long. The V and J ends lost 6 bases and 5 bases respectively, with 16 bases between them. Germline values: CDR1 MDHEN, CDR2 SYDVKM. In DNA form, the CDR3 reads TGTGCCAGCAGGGGGGGAGGGAGGTTGTATGGCTACACCTTC. This encodes CASRGGGRLYGYTF.

This clonotype was seen ten or more times. This chain connects TRBV20-1 to TRBJ2-2; the match to TRBD2 covers 7 bases. Trimming took 3 bases from V and 3 from J; bases not matched to a gene: 7. CDR1 is DFQATT, CDR2 SNEGSKA, per germline (reference sequence). There are 15 residues in the CDR3. CDR3 bases: TGCAGTGCTAGGCCTATTGCGGGGGACACCGGGGAGCTGTTTTTT. It specifies CSARPIAGDTGELFF.

The chain employs TRBV9 and TRBJ2-7; D gene unclear. The CDR3 totals 14 residues. With 1 base removed from V and 4 bases from J, the gap between germline ends came to 12 bases. Germline loops: CDR1 SGDLS, CDR2 YYNGEE. This CDR3 reads CASSVTVDPYEQYF. CDR3 in DNA: TGTGCCAGCAGCGTAACGGTCGACCCATACGAGCAGTACTTC.

This clonotype was found many times. The V gene is TRBV4-1, the J gene TRBJ2-7; the D call may be TRBD1 or TRBD2 (5 bases each). Trimming removed 4 bases at V and 5 bases at J, with 18 bases between. This CDR3 contains 15 residues. Germline values: CDR1 MGHRA, CDR2 YSYEKL. The DNA for the CDR3 is TGCGCCAGCAGCCCTCCCCGGGGACCTGACCACGAGCAGTACTTC. Translation gives CASSPPRGPDHEQYF.

Note on this clonotype: Given a much more abundant clone one base away, this may be a read error. V usage is TRBV6-5 and J usage is TRBJ2-7; D gene unclear. The CDR3 contains 11 residues. The germline V and J ends were trimmed by 5 bases and 7 bases, with 9 bases remaining between them. CDR1 is MNHEY and CDR2 is SVGAGI in the germline V gene. The CDR3 DNA is TGTGCCAGCAGTGGGTCGAGGGAGCAGTACTTC. Protein: CASSGSREQYF.

Turning to this clonotype: The junction and the germline gene differ at one end; a read error may be behind it. The chain links TRBV7-9 to TRBJ2-7; the D is unclear. Germline loops: CDR1 SEHNR, CDR2 FQNEAQ (reference sequence). The CDR3 has 13 residues. The CDR3 protein is CASSFAPLSERYF. The CDR3 bases are TGTGCCAGCAGCTTTGCCCCGCTATCGGAGCGGTACTTC.

There are many counts of this clonotype. DNA for the CDR3: TGCAGTGCCGGGGCCACGAACACCGGGGAGCTGTTTTTT. Its protein is CSAGATNTGELFF. The chain combines TRBV20-1 with TRBJ2-2; the D call may be TRBD1 or TRBD2 (5 bases each). The CDR3 has 13 residues. Germline CDR1 and CDR2: DFQATT and SNEGSKA (reference sequence). V shed 6 bases and J shed 0 bases, with 8 bases lying between them.

V usage is TRBV3-1 and J usage is TRBJ1-4; TRBD1 aligns across 8 bases. The V gene's germline CDR1 is LGHDT and CDR2 YNNKEL (reference sequence). The V segment lost 1 base and the J segment 6 bases; nucleotides outside the gene matches: 7. The length of the CDR3 is 16 residues. Here the CDR3 DNA reads TGTGCCAGCAGCCAAGTCACAGGGGGATTGGATGAAAAACTGTTTTTT. Translating gives CASSQVTGGLDEKLFF. Full variable domain (rest looked up from reference TRBV3-1 and TRBJ1-4): DTAVSQTPKYLVTQMGNDKSIKCEQNLGHDTMYWYKQDSKKFLKIMFSYNNKELIINETVPNRFSPKSPDKAHLNLHINSLELGDSAVYFCASSQVTGGLDEKLFFGSGTQLSVL.

This clonotype was observed a handful of times. The rearrangement links TRBV30 to TRBJ1-1; perhaps TRBD1 as D (5 bases). CDR1 and CDR2 (germline): GTSNPN, SVGIG (reference sequence). This CDR3 is built from 14 residues. The V end lost 2 bases, the J end lost 6 bases, and 16 bases lay between the germline ends. The CDR3 spells CAWSLFGGAAEAFF. The CDR3 bases are TGTGCCTGGAGTCTCTTTGGGGGTGCGGCTGAAGCTTTCTTT.

The J gene is TRBJ2-5, the V gene TRBV6-5; D unresolved. The germline V and J ends were trimmed by 0 bases and 3 bases, with 11 bases remaining between them. The germline gives CDR1 MNHEY, CDR2 SVGAGI. CDR3 length: 15 amino acids. The DNA for the CDR3 is TGTGCCAGCAGTTACTCCTCCCCTTCTAAAGAGACCCAGTACTTC. This translates into CASSYSSPSKETQYF.

This sequence joins TRBV12-3 or TRBV12-4 and TRBJ2-7; 8 bases fit TRBD2. Trimming cost V 6 bases and J 1 base; bases outside gene matches: 17. The CDR3 extends over 18 amino acids. CDR3 amino acids: CASSLPLNSGKGSYEQYF. The CDR3 DNA sequence: TGTGCCAGCAGCTTACCTTTAAATAGCGGGAAGGGGTCCTACGAGCAGTACTTC.

This clonotype was recorded many times. The J gene is TRBJ2-7, the V gene TRBV7-8; 11 bases agree with TRBD2. The J segment lost 0 bases and the V segment lost 0 bases, leaving 10 bases of the junction unmatched. Germline V gives CDR1 SGHVS, CDR2 FQNEAQ. The CDR3 is made up of 19 amino acids. The CDR3 reads CASSLATESSGRFSYEQYF. The CDR3 DNA sequence: TGTGCCAGCAGCTTAGCGACGGAGTCTAGCGGGAGGTTCTCCTACGAGCAGTACTTC.

V gene TRBV7-9 combines with J gene TRBJ2-2; 8 bases are shared with TRBD1. Germline CDR1 SEHNR, CDR2 FQNEAQ (reference sequence). J lost 6 bases, V lost 5 bases, and 14 bases had no gene match. The CDR3 consists of 17 residues. Written as DNA, the CDR3 is TGTGCCAGCAGCCCTTACACGGGACAGGTGTCCTCCGGGGAGCTGTTTTTT. Translation gives CASSPYTGQVSSGELFF.

A note on this clonotype: Being one base from a much bigger clone, this may be a read error. Without the conserved terminal phenylalanine or tryptophan, this CDR3 likely stems from a read error. The J gene is TRBJ1-5, the V gene TRBV20-1; 8 bases are a match to TRBD1. The CDR3 length is 12 residues. Unmatched junction bases numbered 4, after V lost 6 bases and J lost 6 bases. The germline V gene encodes CDR1 DFQATT and CDR2 SNEGSKA (reference sequence). The CDR3 nucleotides are TGCAGTGCGACAGGGGAGAGTCAGCCCCAGCATCTT. This sequence encodes CSATGESQPQHL.

This clonotype was detected ten times or more. V gene TRBV5-6 combines with J gene TRBJ1-1, with no clear D. The CDR3 is 14 amino acids. The germline CDR1 and CDR2 sequences are SGHDT and YYEEEE. The V and J ends lost 0 bases and 1 base respectively, with 7 bases between them. The CDR3 DNA reads as TGTGCCAGCAGCTTGGGTCCGCAGAACACTGAAGCTTTCTTT. This encodes CASSLGPQNTEAFF.

Regarding this clonotype: This may come from a read error, since a much larger clone is one base off. The V gene is TRBV6-6, the J gene TRBJ1-1, with TRBD1 as a possible D gene (5 bases). This CDR3 is 15 amino acids long. The V gene's germline CDR1 is MNHNY and CDR2 SVGAGI (reference sequence). The CDR3 here is CASSHPTVTNAEAFF. Here the CDR3 DNA reads TGTGCCAGCAGCCACCCGACAGTTACGAACGCTGAAGCTTTCTTT.

Many counts were recorded for this clonotype. This sequence joins TRBV2 and TRBJ1-1; D call uncertain. The CDR3 length is 12 residues. From germline, CDR1 is SNHLY and CDR2 FYNNEI. The V gene lost 5 bases and the J gene lost 4 bases, with 8 bases spanning the gap. Here the CDR3 reads CASSKFGTEAFF. In nucleotides, the CDR3 is TGTGCCAGCAGTAAATTCGGCACTGAAGCTTTCTTT.

The chain links TRBV6-5 to TRBJ2-7; D may correspond to TRBD1 or TRBD2 (6 bases each). The V end was cut by 6 bases, the J end by 2 bases, with 14 bases between. The CDR3 is 14 residues long. Germline CDR1 is MNHEY and CDR2 is SVGAGI. This CDR3 reads CASSRGRGPYEQYF. As DNA, the CDR3 is TGTGCCAGCAGCCGGGGGCGCGGACCCTACGAGCAGTACTTC.

This clonotype was recorded many times. The chain joins TRBV2 to TRBJ2-5; D ambiguous. The V end lost 7 bases, the J end lost 5 bases, and 14 bases lay between the germline ends. CDR1 is SNHLY, CDR2 FYNNEI, per germline. The CDR3 has 13 amino acids. This chain's CDR3 is CASTYSGMETQYF. CDR3 nucleotide sequence: TGTGCCAGCACTTATTCGGGCATGGAGACCCAGTACTTC.

The gene calls are TRBV11-1 and TRBJ2-7; D perhaps matches TRBD2 (5 bases). The CDR3 extends over 15 amino acids. The germline CDR1 and CDR2 sequences are SGHAT and FQDESV (reference sequence). The V gene lost 4 bases and the J gene lost 4 bases, with 17 bases spanning the gap. The CDR3 sequence is CASSSPGLRGYEQYF. CDR3 nucleotides: TGTGCCAGCAGCTCTCCGGGCCTCCGAGGGTACGAGCAGTACTTC. Full variable domain (outside the CDR3, taken from reference TRBV11-1 and TRBJ2-7): EAEVAQSPRYKITEKSQAVAFWCDPISGHATLYWYRQILGQGPELLVQFQDESVVDDSQLPKDRFSAERLKGVDSTLKIQPAELGDSAMYLCASSSPGLRGYEQYFGPGTRLTVT.